These T cell receptor beta chains were read from a single sample in a study of blood T cell repertoires in COVID-19. TCRdb keeps only in-frame clones here, not all; method: immunoSEQ multiplex PCR. The data show approximately 210,000 clones, 80% to 90% seen once. Specimen: peripheral blood. Receptors were obtained from a man aged 50 to 60 with active or convalescent COVID-19. Each CDR3 is given with its conserved first and last residue. Clone size is not always given. Where it is, it says once, few, many or a class for expanded clones.

clone size	J gene	V gene	CDR3 protein
-	TRBJ2-5	TRBV28	CASSFQGGAGETQYF
few	TRBJ2-1	TRBV27	CASSPLGAGGHNEQFF
-	TRBJ1-1	TRBV4-2	CASSPLMARGKLNTEAFF
-	TRBJ2-7	TRBV10-3	CAISAPRTSGIHEQYF
-	TRBJ2-3	TRBV5-4	CASSLRSGTGRDTQYF
-	TRBJ2-5	TRBV2	CASIDRDRGGETQYF
-	TRBJ2-5	TRBV28	CASSLGQGQTQYF
-	TRBJ2-1	TRBV5-1	CASSLGQWRNEQFF
few	TRBJ1-6	TRBV12-3/TRBV12-4	CASRVGGVSPLHF
-	TRBJ1-3	TRBV10-3	CAITPREGENTIYF
-	TRBJ1-4	TRBV19	CASRPKGGITTNEKLFF
-	TRBJ1-6	TRBV5-1	CASSPGTGISPLHF
-	TRBJ1-2	TRBV6-1	CASSVPSGFPNYGYTF
-	TRBJ1-2	TRBV21-1	CASSKSGSTSYGYTF
-	TRBJ2-6	TRBV7-3	CASSKAGTGTGANVLTF
-	TRBJ2-3	TRBV19	CASSIGDRVTDTQYF
once	TRBJ1-1	TRBV14	CASSQVGQVGTEAFF
many	TRBJ2-7	TRBV4-2	CASSPELAPSYEQYF
-	TRBJ2-3	TRBV23-1	CASSQSPGTAFWATDTQYF
many	TRBJ1-5	TRBV6-2/TRBV6-3	CASSPTGEWQPQHF
-	TRBJ1-5	TRBV5-1	CASSLTDRENQPQHF
-	TRBJ1-5	TRBV9	CASSVGDTNNQPQHF
-	TRBJ2-7	TRBV11-2	CASSTLRGQSAYEQYF
-	TRBJ1-4	TRBV5-1	CASSPRGDEKLFF
-	TRBJ1-5	TRBV11-2	CASSMGPGQGLGRGQPQHF
-	TRBJ1-5	TRBV18	CASSLDTGPYQPQHF
-	TRBJ2-3	TRBV18	CASSPSGSTDTQYF
-	TRBJ2-7	TRBV7-2	CASSPSSTEQYF
-	TRBJ2-7	TRBV7-9	CASSEASPYEQYF
-	TRBJ1-2	TRBV29-1	CSVPDRGNGYGYTF
-	TRBJ1-2	TRBV10-2	CASATQGAWGYTF
-	TRBJ1-2	TRBV29-1	CSVEGQLMGGYTF
-	TRBJ2-3	TRBV28	CASSLSSGRSDTQYF
-	TRBJ1-1	TRBV24-1	CATSHQGGEHTEAFF
-	TRBJ2-2	TRBV2	CASSLQGGTGELFF
few	TRBJ2-3	TRBV2	CASRDRTGSSTDTQYF
once	TRBJ1-2	TRBV12-3/TRBV12-4	CASSTGQSYGYTF
-	TRBJ2-5	TRBV5-1	CASSHWGGEGETQYF
-	TRBJ1-1	TRBV28	CASSLSPGLETEAFF
-	TRBJ2-7	TRBV3-1/TRBV3-2	CASSAPGRGTHEQYF
-	TRBJ2-1	TRBV12-3/TRBV12-4	CASRGLAGEGFF
-	TRBJ2-7	TRBV7-9	CASSLGQGGGEQYF
-	TRBJ1-2	TRBV5-1	CASSLEVDSRNYGYTF
-	TRBJ2-3	TRBV7-6	CASSLGTPGTQYF
-	TRBJ1-2	TRBV6-5	CASRLQGVYGYTF
-	TRBJ1-6	TRBV30	CAWSIYPGSSYNSPLHF
-	TRBJ2-7	TRBV7-2	CASSADRGRTYEQYF
-	TRBJ1-5	TRBV6-2/TRBV6-3	CASSPLSNQPQHF
-	TRBJ2-7	TRBV10-2	CASSEWDYRQGTLGEQYF
-	TRBJ2-2	TRBV28	CASSLAAGAGLGELFF
once	TRBJ2-7	TRBV30	CAWSVAREGPYEQYF
-	TRBJ2-7	TRBV2	CASRGLPQPSYEQYF
once	TRBJ2-2	TRBV11-3	CASSLFGGPNTGELFF